Shown below are 4 T cell receptor beta chains from a single sample sequenced in a study of blood T cell repertoires in COVID-19. Clones were read by immunoSEQ multiplex PCR, and TCRdb kept only the in-frame ones, dropping some. The sample contains fewer than 250,000 clones, roughly 81% of which appear only once. Input material: peripheral blood. The receptors stem from a man between 40 and 49 years old with acute or convalescent COVID-19.

This clone has just a few counts. The DNA for the CDR3 is TGTGCCAGCAGCAGGGCTCCTGGGACAAGTGGCTACACCTTC. Amino acid sequence: CASSRAPGTSGYTF. J is TRBJ1-2 and V is TRBV7-8; a weak D match, TRBD1 (6 bases). CDR1 is SGHVS and CDR2 is FQNEAQ in the germline V gene. There are 14 residues in the CDR3. Trimming shortened V by 5 bases and J by 7 bases, and 17 bases separated the two germline ends.

This chain's CDR3 is CASSSPERGGGNEQFF. CDR3 in DNA: TGTGCCAGCAGCTCCCCGGAGCGGGGGGGCGGGAATGAGCAGTTCTTC. The V gene is TRBV7-8, the J gene TRBJ2-1, with 10 bases aligning to TRBD2. J gave up 7 bases and V 4 bases, and 10 bases lay outside the gene matches. The CDR3 covers 16 residues. Germline CDR1 is SGHVS and CDR2 is FQNEAQ.

The table lists this clone with a few counts. The genes are TRBV3-1 (or the pseudogene TRBV3-2) and TRBJ2-2; TRBD1 agrees at 8 bases. The CDR3 runs to 15 residues. V shed 0 bases, J shed 9 bases, and the junction held 6 bases outside the gene matches. Germline loops: CDR1 LGHDT, CDR2 YNNKEL (reference sequence). CDR3 region: CASSQEDRVSRELFF. DNA of the CDR3: TGTGCCAGCAGCCAAGAGGACAGGGTCAGCCGGGAGCTGTTTTTT.

The CDR3, as DNA: TGTGCCAGCAGCCAACCGGTAACTGGGCTCACAATCTACGAGCAGTACTTC. This gives the protein CASSQPVTGLTIYEQYF. The gene calls are TRBV4-2 and TRBJ2-7, with unresolved D. Germline lookup yields CDR1 LGHNA and CDR2 YNFKEQ. V dropped 2 bases and J dropped 3 bases, with 20 bases sitting between them. CDR3 length: 17 amino acids.